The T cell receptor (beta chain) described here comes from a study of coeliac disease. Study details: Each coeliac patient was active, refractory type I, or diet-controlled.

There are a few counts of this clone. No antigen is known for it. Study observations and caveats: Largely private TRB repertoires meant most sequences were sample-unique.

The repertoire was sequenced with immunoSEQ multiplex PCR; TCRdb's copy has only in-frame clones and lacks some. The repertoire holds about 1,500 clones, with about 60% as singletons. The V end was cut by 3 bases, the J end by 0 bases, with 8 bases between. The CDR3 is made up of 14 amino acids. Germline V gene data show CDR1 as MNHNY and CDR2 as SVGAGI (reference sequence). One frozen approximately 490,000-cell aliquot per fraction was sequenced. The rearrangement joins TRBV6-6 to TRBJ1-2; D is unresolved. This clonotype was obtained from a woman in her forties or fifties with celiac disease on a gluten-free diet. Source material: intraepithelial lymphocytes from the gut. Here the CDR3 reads CASSYGGTNYGYTF. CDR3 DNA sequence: TGTGCCAGCAGTTATGGAGGAACTAACTATGGCTACACCTTC.